The source of this TCR beta chain is a study of T-cell reconstitution after alpha-beta-depleted transplantation in children. Study-level results: Newly made T cells mostly supplied T-cell counts and diversity one year after transplant.

This clonotype has a handful of counts. Its specificity is not known. Germline V lookup: CDR1 SGHRS, CDR2 YFSETQ. The CDR3 length is 14 residues. Germline trimming cut 4 bases from V and 6 bases from J; bases unmatched to any gene: 10. Unique molecular identifiers were incorporated into the prepared TCRbeta library. TCRdb called the PCR reads again in MiXCR, with one record for every CDR3 protein. Of about 120,000 distinct CDR3 sequences listed, about a tenth are singletons. The chain recombines TRBV5-1 with TRBJ2-7; the match to TRBD2 covers 7 bases. The receptor's source is a boy between 2 and 10 years old with acute lymphoblastic leukemia, due to receive a stem cell transplant. This specimen consisted of PBMCs, obtained before TCRalphabeta/CD19-depleted stem cell transplant. DNA for the CDR3: TGCGCCAGCAGCCTCAGGGTGCGGGAGAGCGAGCAGTACTTC. It encodes CASSLRVRESEQYF.